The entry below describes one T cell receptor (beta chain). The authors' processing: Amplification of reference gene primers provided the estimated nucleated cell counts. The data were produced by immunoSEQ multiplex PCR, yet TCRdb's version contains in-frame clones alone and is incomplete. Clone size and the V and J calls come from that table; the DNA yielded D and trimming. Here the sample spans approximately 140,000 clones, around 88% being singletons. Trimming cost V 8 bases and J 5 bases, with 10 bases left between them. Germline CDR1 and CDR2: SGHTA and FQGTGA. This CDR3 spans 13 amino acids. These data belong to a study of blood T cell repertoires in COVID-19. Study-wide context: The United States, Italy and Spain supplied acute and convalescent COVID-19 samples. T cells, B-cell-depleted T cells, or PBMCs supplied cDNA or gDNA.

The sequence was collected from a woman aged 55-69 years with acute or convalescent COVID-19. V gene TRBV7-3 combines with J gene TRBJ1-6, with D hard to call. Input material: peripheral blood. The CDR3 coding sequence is TGTGCCAGCGGCCTTAATGATAATTCACCCCTCCACTTT. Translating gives CASGLNDNSPLHF.